This record covers a single T cell receptor (beta chain). These data are taken from a study of shared T cell receptors in the human thymus. The CDR3 spans 14 residues. Germline assignment: CDR1 MNHEY and CDR2 SMNVEV (reference sequence). The V end was cut by 5 bases, the J end by 5 bases, with 15 bases between. Profiled with immunoSEQ multiplex PCR; TCRdb holds only in-frame clones, not every one. Of roughly 660,000 clones listed, around 89% are singletons. The same sample was also studied in work on human thymus T cells. From that report: Thymus was obtained from resections taken during corrective heart surgery. Thymic repertoires of unrelated individuals were reported in related research to overlap highly.

This TCR came from a boy younger than two with a congenital heart defect. J is TRBJ2-5 and V is TRBV27; unclear D gene. Sequencing input: thymocytes. CDR3 residues: CASSPTTHEETQYF. CDR3 in DNA: TGTGCCAGCAGTCCCACCACTCATGAGGAGACCCAGTACTTC.